This T cell receptor beta chain was captured in a study of blood T cell repertoires in COVID-19. V was cut by 4 bases and J by 2 bases, with 13 bases left in between. The germline gives CDR1 GTSNPN, CDR2 SVGIG (reference sequence). The CDR3 sequence is 14 residues long. Clones were sequenced by immunoSEQ multiplex PCR, and TCRdb holds only the in-frame ones, with some missing. The table has 100,000 to 150,000 clones, around 81% seen once. Sequenced: peripheral blood. The gene calls are TRBV30 and TRBJ2-3, with D possibly being TRBD2 (6 bases). The receptor was derived from a woman in her fifties or sixties with acute or convalescent COVID-19. The CDR3 region has the DNA TGTGCCTGGAATGGGGGGAGACACACAGATACGCAGTATTTT. Amino acids: CAWNGGRHTDTQYF.